Listed here is a single T cell receptor beta chain. Its antigen is unidentified. The V gene lost 2 bases and the J gene lost 6 bases, with 14 bases spanning the gap. This CDR3 has 14 residues. The germline CDR1 and CDR2 sequences are SGHRS and YFSETQ. The record originates from a study of cytotoxic CD8 clonotypes in ibrutinib-treated CLL. Across the study: Partial response was seen in 25 or so patients and complete response in 2; after median around six years, around 15 stayed remitted, some 12 progressed. The response samples were taken once patients had been treated for a median of around twelve months, range 6 to 36.

Measured with immunoSEQ multiplex PCR; TCRdb has only the in-frame clones, and not every one. The sample has some 70,000 clones, about nine tenths seen once. Study outcomes and limitations: Rare overall, public clonotypes shrank or held steady under therapy.

The sample consisted of PBMCs, taken after 12 months of ibrutinib treatment. V usage is TRBV5-1 and J usage is TRBJ1-2; D unclear. The TCR originated in a human donor with chronic lymphocytic leukemia. The CDR3 spells CASSFGAGDDGYTF. CDR3 bases: TGCGCCAGCAGCTTCGGCGCGGGAGACGATGGCTACACCTTC.